The TCR beta chain described here comes from a study of blood T cell repertoires in COVID-19. For the study at large: The United States, Italy and Spain were the sources of the acute and convalescent COVID-19 samples. T cells, B-cell-depleted T cells, or PBMCs supplied cDNA or gDNA.

This CDR3 region has 15 residues. Germline loops: CDR1 SEHNR, CDR2 FQNEAQ (reference sequence). Losses at the gene ends were 5 bases for V and 0 bases for J; bases not matched to a gene: 2. Profiling relied on immunoSEQ multiplex PCR, and the TCRdb table lists in-frame clones only, not all of them. The table lists about 160,000 clones, about 86% of them singletons. The origin of this receptor is a woman in her 70s with acute or convalescent COVID-19. This sequence joins TRBV7-9 and TRBJ2-1; 9 nucleotides agree with TRBD1. The sample taken for sequencing was peripheral blood. The CDR3 loop reads CASSEDRGSYNEQFF. The CDR3 DNA follows: TGTGCCAGCAGCGAGGACAGGGGCTCCTACAATGAGCAGTTCTTC.